Below are 15 T cell receptor beta chains sequenced from a single sample in a study of blood T cell repertoires in COVID-19. Only in-frame clones appear in the TCRdb table, and some are missing; sequencing was by immunoSEQ multiplex PCR. The sample holds 150,000 or so clones, approximately 79% seen once. The specimen was peripheral blood. Every receptor here comes from a woman older than 75 with acute or convalescent COVID-19.

The chain uses TRBV24-1 and TRBJ2-1, with TRBD2 matching over 11 bases. V gave up 1 base and J gave up 4 bases; unmatched junction bases: 2. The CDR3 sequence is 16 residues long. Germline values: CDR1 KGHDR, CDR2 SFDVKD. Written as DNA, the CDR3 is TGTGCCACCAGTGATTTAGTAGCGGGAGGGTACAATGAGCAGTTCTTC. This codes for CATSDLVAGGYNEQFF.

The chain carries TRBV19 and TRBJ1-5, with D possibly TRBD1 on 5 matching bases. Trimming cost V 1 base and J 4 bases, with 14 bases left between them. The V gene's germline CDR1 is LNHDA and CDR2 SQIVND (reference sequence). The CDR3 has 16 amino acids. CDR3 coding DNA: TGTGCCAGTAGTATAGTCTCGGACACTAAAAATCAGCCCCAGCATTTT. Translating gives CASSIVSDTKNQPQHF.

This chain links TRBV18 with TRBJ2-7; unclear D gene. CDR1 is KGHSH and CDR2 is LQKENI in the germline V gene. Trimming took off 3 bases at V and 0 bases at J, with 9 bases between the two ends. There are 14 residues in the CDR3. DNA of the CDR3: TGTGCCAGCTCACCTGCCAGAAGCTCCTACGAGCAGTACTTC. Translation: CASSPARSSYEQYF.

The rearrangement links TRBV6-6 to TRBJ1-5; D remains ambiguous. The CDR3 extends over 13 amino acids. Trimming pared 0 bases from V and 7 bases from J, leaving 7 bases between. CDR1 and CDR2 from the germline V gene are MNHNY and SVGAGI (reference sequence). This chain's CDR3 is CASSYSPLQPQHF. In nucleotides, the CDR3 is TGTGCCAGCAGTTACTCCCCCCTACAGCCCCAGCATTTT.

The rearrangement joins TRBV5-8 to TRBJ1-2, with D possibly being TRBD1 (6 bases). Germline CDR1 SGHTS, CDR2 YDEGEE. The CDR3 totals 14 residues. The V gene lost 2 bases and the J gene lost 4 bases, with 12 bases spanning the gap. CDR3 in amino acids: CASSLSQGTYGYTF. The CDR3 DNA reads TGTGCCAGCAGCTTATCGCAGGGGACCTATGGCTACACCTTC.

V gene TRBV2 combines with J gene TRBJ2-7, with 9 bases lining up with TRBD2. After removal of 2 bases from V and 5 bases from J, the junction contained 7 bases not matched to a gene. This CDR3 spans 15 amino acids. The germline V gene has CDR1 SNHLY and CDR2 FYNNEI. CDR3 coding DNA: TGTGCCAGCAGTGAACTAGCGGGGCCCATCGACGAGCAGTACTTC. Its translation: CASSELAGPIDEQYF.

This clone was seen more than once but under ten times. The rearrangement joins TRBV7-2 to TRBJ2-1; 7 bases match TRBD2. V trimming: 4 bases; J trimming: 6 bases; junction bases outside the gene matches: 15. The CDR3 length is 17 residues. Looked up from germline, CDR1 is SGHTA and CDR2 is FQGNSA. The DNA of the CDR3 is TGTGCCAGCAGCTCTGCTTTCTCAGCGGGGAAAGGCAATGAGCAGTTCTTC. Protein sequence: CASSSAFSAGKGNEQFF.

The chain joins TRBV2 to TRBJ2-5; no clear D gene. This CDR3 has 14 amino acids. Deletions cut 4 bases from V and 5 bases from J, with 14 bases between. In germline, CDR1 is SNHLY, CDR2 FYNNEI. CDR3 in DNA: TGTGCCAGCAGTGCGCGTCGTCTTGAGGAGACCCAGTACTTC. It codes for CASSARRLEETQYF.

DNA for the CDR3: TGCGCCAGCAGCTTGGATACACAGGGTTTAGGAGAGACCCAGTACTTC. This codes for CASSLDTQGLGETQYF. The gene calls are TRBV5-1 and TRBJ2-5; tentatively, D is TRBD1 (6 bases). The germline gives CDR1 SGHRS, CDR2 YFSETQ. The CDR3 sequence is 16 residues long. Between the trimmed V and J ends, which lost 0 bases and 4 bases, there was a span of 16 bases. The full variable domain, its missing parts supplied by reference TRBV5-1 and TRBJ2-5, is KAGVTQTPRYLIKTRGQQVTLSCSPISGHRSVSWYQQTPGQGLQFLFEYFSETQRNKGNFPGRFSGRQFSNSRSEMNVSTLELGDSALYLCASSLDTQGLGETQYFGPGTRLLVL.

V gene TRBV6-1 combines with J gene TRBJ2-7, with D possibly TRBD2 on 5 matching bases. The CDR3 consists of 13 residues. Germline V CDR1 and CDR2: MNHNS, SASEGT. The V end was cut by 1 base, the J end by 12 bases, with 16 bases between. CDR3 residues: CASSEEARTPLYF. DNA of the CDR3: TGTGCCAGCAGTGAAGAGGCGAGGACTCCTCTGTACTTC.

J is TRBJ2-3 and V is TRBV27; D is possibly TRBD2 (6 bases). The V end was cut by 5 bases, the J end by 4 bases, with 25 bases between. The germline CDR1 and CDR2 sequences are MNHEY and SMNVEV (reference sequence). The CDR3 spans 18 residues. The DNA for the CDR3 is TGTGCCAGCAGTCCAAACACCGGGACCACAACGGGGGCAGATACGCAGTATTTT. Translating gives CASSPNTGTTTGADTQYF.

This clone was picked up a small number of times. J is TRBJ2-4 and V is TRBV5-4; 11 bases agree with TRBD2. Germline V gene data show CDR1 as SGHNT and CDR2 as YYREEE (reference sequence). The CDR3 sequence is 15 residues long. V shed 3 bases, J shed 9 bases, and the junction held 8 bases outside the gene matches. The CDR3 spells CASSSQLAGDVIQYF. CDR3 coding DNA: TGTGCCAGCAGCTCGCAACTAGCGGGAGACGTCATTCAGTACTTC.

This clone was recorded a few times. The chain is built from TRBV7-9 and TRBJ2-7; 7 nucleotides agree with TRBD2. Trimming at V came to 5 bases and at J to 1 base, leaving 8 bases not matched to a gene. Germline CDR1 is SEHNR and CDR2 is FQNEAQ (reference sequence). CDR3 length: 15 amino acids. CDR3 coding DNA: TGTGCCAGCAGCGAAAAGCGGGACCCATCCTACGAGCAGTACTTC. Amino acids: CASSEKRDPSYEQYF.

The J gene is TRBJ1-4, the V gene TRBV5-6; TRBD1 matches 8 bases. This CDR3 contains 15 residues. V shed 4 bases, J shed 5 bases, and the junction held 7 bases outside the gene matches. Germline V gene lookup returns CDR1 SGHDT and CDR2 YYEEEE. CDR3 loop: CASSARGLRNEKLFF. The CDR3 bases are TGTGCCAGCAGCGCCAGGGGGCTGCGGAATGAAAAACTGTTTTTT.

Note on this clone: A much larger clonotype is one base distant, so this may be a read error. This chain uses TRBV7-2 with TRBJ2-3, with D possibly matching TRBD2 (6 bases). The CDR3 is 16 residues long. Trimming shortened V by 3 bases and J by 4 bases, and 17 bases separated the two germline ends. Germline loops: CDR1 SGHTA, CDR2 FQGNSA. CDR3 nucleotide sequence: TGTGCCAGCAGCTTCTTAGCGGCTTGGAAAGCAGATACGCAGTATTTT. Translation: CASSFLAAWKADTQYF.